These T cell receptor beta chains were read from a single sample in a study of blood T cells in healthy people across ages. TCRdb passed the 5' RACE reads through MiXCR, listing each CDR3 protein once. The data contain about 400,000 distinct CDR3 sequences, about 52% of them singletons. The sequenced sample was blood. These receptors all stem from a man aged 60-69 years in good health. CDR3s leave out the opening cysteine and the closing phenylalanine or tryptophan.

CDR3 protein	V gene	J gene
SASDSRPSNEQF	TRBV20-1	TRBJ2-1
ASSESDSFSGANVLA	TRBV6-1	TRBJ2-6
SASKGAFSYEQY	TRBV20-1	TRBJ2-7
ASSQDAAVGGYGYT	TRBV4-3	TRBJ1-2
SARRDRQVPTYEQY	TRBV20-1	TRBJ2-7
ASRDRASGYT	TRBV10-3	TRBJ1-2
SFGTFNEQF	TRBV29-1	TRBJ2-1
ASSDRLDGEQF	TRBV5-1	TRBJ2-1
ASTLLAGYNEQF	TRBV7-9	TRBJ2-1
ASSPPPRSEWQF	TRBV28	TRBJ2-1
SARALRSATNEQY	TRBV20-1	.
ASSPDRDPYGYT	TRBV6-4	TRBJ1-2
ASGVVRGETQY	TRBV6-1	TRBJ2-5
ASSELTLSTYEQY	TRBV6-1	TRBJ2-7
ASSSSGAYEQF	TRBV7-2	TRBJ2-1
ASRPGTSGRPSYEQY	TRBV5-1	TRBJ2-7
ASRPLAGVRDTQY	TRBV6-5	TRBJ2-3
ASSSGPLYEQY	TRBV5-1	.
SARDGSSYNEQY	TRBV20-1	.
SANSGASTDTQY	TRBV20-1	TRBJ2-3
SVPTSRSYNEQF	TRBV29-1	TRBJ2-1
ASTGGGQPQH	TRBV7-2	TRBJ1-5
ASSLGPGEQY	TRBV7-2	TRBJ2-7
ASSHSGRGWSYGYT	TRBV3-1	TRBJ1-2
ASSEVLGGTAGANVLT	TRBV2	TRBJ2-6